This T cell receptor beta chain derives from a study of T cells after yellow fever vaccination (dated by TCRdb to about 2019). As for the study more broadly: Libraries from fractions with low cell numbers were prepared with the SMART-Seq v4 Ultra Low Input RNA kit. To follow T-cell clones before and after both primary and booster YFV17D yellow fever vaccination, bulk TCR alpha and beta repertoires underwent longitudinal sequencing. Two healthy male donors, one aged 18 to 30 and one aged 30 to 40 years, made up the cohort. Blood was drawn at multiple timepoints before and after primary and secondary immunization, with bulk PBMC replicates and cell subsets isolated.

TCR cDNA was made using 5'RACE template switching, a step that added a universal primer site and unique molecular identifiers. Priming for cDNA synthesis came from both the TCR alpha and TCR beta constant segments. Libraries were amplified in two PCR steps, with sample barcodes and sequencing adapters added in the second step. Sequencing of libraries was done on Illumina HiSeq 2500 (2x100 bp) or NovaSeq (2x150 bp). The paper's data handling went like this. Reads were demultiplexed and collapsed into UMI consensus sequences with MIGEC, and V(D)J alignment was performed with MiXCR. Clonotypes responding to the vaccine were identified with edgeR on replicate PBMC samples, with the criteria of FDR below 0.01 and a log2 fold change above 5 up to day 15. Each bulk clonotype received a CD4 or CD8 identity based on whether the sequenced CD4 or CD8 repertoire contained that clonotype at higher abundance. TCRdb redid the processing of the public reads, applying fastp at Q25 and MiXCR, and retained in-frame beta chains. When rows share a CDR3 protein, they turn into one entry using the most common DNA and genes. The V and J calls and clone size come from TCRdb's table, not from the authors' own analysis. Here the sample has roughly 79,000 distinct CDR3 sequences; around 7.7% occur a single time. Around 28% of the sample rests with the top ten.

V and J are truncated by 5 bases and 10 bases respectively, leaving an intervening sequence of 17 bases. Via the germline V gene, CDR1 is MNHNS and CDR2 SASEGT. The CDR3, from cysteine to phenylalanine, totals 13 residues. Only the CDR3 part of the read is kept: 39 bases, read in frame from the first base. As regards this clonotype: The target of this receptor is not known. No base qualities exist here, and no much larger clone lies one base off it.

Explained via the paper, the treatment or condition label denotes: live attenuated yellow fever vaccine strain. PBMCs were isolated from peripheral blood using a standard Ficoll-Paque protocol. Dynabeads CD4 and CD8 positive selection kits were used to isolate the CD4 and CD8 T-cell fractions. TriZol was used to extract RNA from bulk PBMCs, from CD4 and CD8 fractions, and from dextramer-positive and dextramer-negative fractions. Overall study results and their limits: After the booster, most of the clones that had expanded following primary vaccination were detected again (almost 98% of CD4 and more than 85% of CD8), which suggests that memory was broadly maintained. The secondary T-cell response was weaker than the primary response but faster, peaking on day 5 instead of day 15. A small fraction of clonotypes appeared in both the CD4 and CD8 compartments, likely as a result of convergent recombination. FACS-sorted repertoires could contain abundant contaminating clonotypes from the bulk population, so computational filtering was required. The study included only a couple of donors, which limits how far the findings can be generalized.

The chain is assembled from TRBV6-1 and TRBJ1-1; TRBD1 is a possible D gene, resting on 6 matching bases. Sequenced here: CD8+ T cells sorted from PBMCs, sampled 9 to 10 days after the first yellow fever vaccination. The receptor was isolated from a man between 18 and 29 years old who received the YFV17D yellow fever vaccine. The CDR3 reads CASSQTEGVAAFF. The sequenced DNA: TGTGCCAGCAGTCAAACAGAGGGGGTGGCAGCTTTCTTT.